What follows are 30 T cell receptor beta chains derived from one specimen sequenced in a study of PD-1 blockade in mismatch repair-deficient tumors. Clones were sequenced by immunoSEQ multiplex PCR, and TCRdb holds only the in-frame ones, with some missing. This table has 95,000 to 150,000 clones, around 87% appearing once. Sample: peripheral blood, taken 44 weeks after starting pembrolizumab. The receptors were gathered from an adult with mismatch repair-deficient cancer.

This chain links TRBV7-9 with TRBJ2-1; 11 positions agree with TRBD2. Germline loops: CDR1 SEHNR, CDR2 FQNEAQ (reference sequence). CDR3 size: 16 residues. V lost 8 bases, J lost 2 bases, and 8 bases stayed unmatched. DNA of the CDR3: TGTGCCAGCGGCACTAGCGGGAGCGGTCCCTACAATGAGCAGTTCTTC. This sequence encodes CASGTSGSGPYNEQFF.

The chain employs TRBV7-2 and TRBJ2-5, with 7 bases identical to TRBD2. Trimming took 3 bases from V and 4 from J; bases not matched to a gene: 5. This CDR3 contains 14 residues. From germline, CDR1 is SGHTA and CDR2 FQGNSA. Here the CDR3 DNA reads TGTGCCAGCAGCTTGGGGCGGGAGCGAGAGACCCAGTACTTC. Protein sequence: CASSLGRERETQYF.

This rearrangement joins TRBV27 to TRBJ2-7, with 12 nucleotides matching TRBD1. This CDR3 comprises 15 residues. Germline CDR1 is MNHEY and CDR2 is SMNVEV (reference sequence). Trimming cost V 0 bases and J 6 bases; bases outside gene matches: 3. CDR3 in amino acids: CASSLSGTGGAEQYF. CDR3 nucleotides: TGTGCCAGCAGTTTATCTGGGACAGGGGGCGCCGAGCAGTACTTC.

V gene TRBV11-2 combines with J gene TRBJ2-3; 10 nucleotides agree with TRBD2. Germline loops: CDR1 SGHAT, CDR2 FQNNGV. This CDR3 region has 15 residues. V shed 8 bases, J shed 2 bases, and the junction held 7 bases outside the gene matches. The CDR3 here is CASGGSGRDTDTQYF. In DNA, the CDR3 is TGTGCCAGCGGAGGGAGCGGGAGGGACACAGATACGCAGTATTTT.

V is TRBV27 and J is TRBJ2-7; 8 nucleotides match TRBD1. Germline loops: CDR1 MNHEY, CDR2 SMNVEV (reference sequence). The CDR3 is 17 amino acids. The V segment lost 1 base and the J segment 1 base; nucleotides outside the gene matches: 9. The CDR3 here is CASSLLQGAGFSYEQYF. The CDR3, as DNA: TGTGCCAGCAGTTTATTGCAGGGGGCGGGATTTTCCTACGAGCAGTACTTC.

The chain employs TRBV18 and TRBJ2-5; a weak D match, TRBD2 (5 bases). The CDR3 totals 13 residues. V dropped 4 bases and J dropped 1 base, with 7 bases sitting between them. CDR1 is KGHSH and CDR2 is LQKENI in the germline V gene. CDR3 in amino acids: CASSRGSQETQYF. The DNA of the CDR3 is TGTGCCAGCTCACGCGGGTCCCAAGAGACCCAGTACTTC.

The chain carries TRBV7-3 and TRBJ1-2, with 7 bases that match TRBD1. CDR3 length: 14 residues. CDR1 SGHTA and CDR2 FQGTGA come from the germline V gene. V dropped 5 bases and J dropped 7; count of bases not matched to a gene: 10. CDR3 bases: TGTGCCAGCAGCCCAACAGGGGTTGATCGTGGCTACACCTTC. Translated: CASSPTGVDRGYTF.

This chain uses TRBV9 with TRBJ1-2, with TRBD1 matching over 7 bases. There are 15 residues in the CDR3. Germline CDR1 and CDR2: SGDLS and YYNGEE. V shed 3 bases and J 4 bases; nucleotides not matched to a gene: 9. In DNA, the CDR3 is TGTGCCAGCAGCGCCCAACAGGGGTGGGGCTATGGCTACACCTTC. This sequence encodes CASSAQQGWGYGYTF.

The table lists this clone with a few counts. CDR3 DNA sequence: TGTGCCAGCAGTCAAAGACAGGTTCAAGAGACCCAGTACTTC. As protein: CASSQRQVQETQYF. This chain joins TRBV6-1 and TRBJ2-5; D perhaps matches TRBD1 (6 bases). Trimming cost V 5 bases and J 2 bases, with 12 bases left between them. The CDR3 sequence is 14 residues long. The germline CDR1 and CDR2 sequences are MNHNS and SASEGT.

This clone showed up just a few times. The chain combines TRBV30 with TRBJ1-1; D is perhaps TRBD1 (5 bases). The CDR3 extends over 13 amino acids. CDR1 is GTSNPN and CDR2 is SVGIG in the germline V gene (reference sequence). V lost 5 bases and J lost 0, with 10 bases in between. CDR3 nucleotide sequence: TGTGCCTGGGCAGGGTTCATGAACACTGAAGCTTTCTTT. Translation gives CAWAGFMNTEAFF. The full variable domain, rest sourced from reference TRBV30 and TRBJ1-1, is SQTIHQWPATLVQPVGSPLSLECTVEGTSNPNLYWYRQAAGRGLQLLFYSVGIGQISSEVPQNLSASRPQDRQFILSSKKLLLSDSGFYLCAWAGFMNTEAFFGQGTRLTVV.

The sample holds many counts of this clone. The rearrangement links TRBV28 to TRBJ2-7, with no clear D. The CDR3 has 14 amino acids. Germline V CDR1 and CDR2: MDHEN, SYDVKM. The V end lost 8 bases, the J end lost 2 bases, and 16 bases lay between the germline ends. The CDR3 region is CASLNQGQTYEQYF. CDR3 DNA sequence: TGTGCCAGCTTAAATCAAGGCCAGACCTACGAGCAGTACTTC. Variable domain in full (rest from reference TRBV28 and TRBJ2-7): DVKVTQSSRYLVKRTGEKVFLECVQDMDHENMFWYRQDPGLGLRLIYFSYDVKMKEKGDIPEGYSVSREKKERFSLILESASTNQTSMYLCASLNQGQTYEQYFGPGTRLTVT.

V usage is TRBV15 and J usage is TRBJ2-7; D possibly corresponds to TRBD2 (5 bases). Germline V lookup: CDR1 LNHNV, CDR2 YYDKDF (reference sequence). Trimming took off 0 bases at V and 7 bases at J, with 10 bases between the two ends. CDR3 size: 13 residues. DNA of the CDR3: TGTGCCACCAGCAGAGATGCCCCGGGGGAGCAGTACTTC. This codes for CATSRDAPGEQYF.

The chain recombines TRBV18 with TRBJ2-7; either TRBD1 or TRBD2 may supply D (5 bases each). The CDR3 has 17 amino acids. Per the germline V gene, CDR1 is KGHSH and CDR2 is LQKENI. Trimming cost V 3 bases and J 2 bases, with 20 bases left between them. The CDR3 sequence: CASSPTGKTKGPYEQYF. The DNA for the CDR3 is TGTGCCAGCTCACCGACCGGGAAAACGAAGGGGCCCTACGAGCAGTACTTC. The complete variable domain, with remaining parts taken from reference TRBV18 and TRBJ2-7, reads NAGVMQNPRHLVRRRGQEARLRCSPMKGHSHVYWYRQLPEEGLKFMVYLQKENIIDESGMPKERFSAEFPKEGPSILRIQQVVRGDSAAYFCASSPTGKTKGPYEQYFGPGTRLTVT.

V gene TRBV7-2 combines with J gene TRBJ2-7; D is unclear. V was clipped by 0 bases and J by 2 bases, with 8 bases between them. This CDR3 contains 14 residues. CDR1 is SGHTA, CDR2 FQGNSA, per germline. The chain's CDR3 is CASSLAAKPYEQYF. The CDR3 DNA sequence: TGTGCCAGCAGCTTAGCGGCTAAACCCTACGAGCAGTACTTC. Full variable domain (rest looked up from reference TRBV7-2 and TRBJ2-7): GAGVSQSPSNKVTEKGKDVELRCDPISGHTALYWYRQSLGQGLEFLIYFQGNSAPDKSGLPSDRFSAERTGGSVSTLTIQRTQQEDSAVYLCASSLAAKPYEQYFGPGTRLTVT.

V gene TRBV6-5 combines with J gene TRBJ2-7; D is uncertain. The CDR3 has 13 residues. V was clipped by 0 bases and J by 2 bases, with 5 bases between them. CDR1 and CDR2 from the germline V gene are MNHEY and SVGAGI. CDR3 sequence (DNA): TGTGCCAGCAGTTACTCGTCTACCTACGAGCAGTACTTC. Its translation is CASSYSSTYEQYF.

V gene TRBV12-5 combines with J gene TRBJ2-5; tentative D call: TRBD2 (5 bases). The CDR3 sequence is 14 residues long. Germline lookup yields CDR1 LGHNT and CDR2 FRNRAP. Trimming shortened V by 4 bases and J by 1 base, and 10 bases separated the two germline ends. CDR3 DNA: TGTGCTAGTGGTTCGCGGGCGCTCCAAGAGACCCAGTACTTC. This encodes CASGSRALQETQYF.

This clone came up once. This rearrangement joins TRBV28 to TRBJ2-7; no clear D gene. Per the germline V gene, CDR1 is MDHEN and CDR2 is SYDVKM. The CDR3 extends over 16 amino acids. V dropped 1 base and J dropped 0 bases, with 13 bases sitting between them. In nucleotides, the CDR3 is TGTGCCAGCAGTTTATTGGGGTCCAAGAGCTCCTACGAGCAGTACTTC. It codes for CASSLLGSKSSYEQYF. Complete variable domain (other parts from reference TRBV28 and TRBJ2-7): DVKVTQSSRYLVKRTGEKVFLECVQDMDHENMFWYRQDPGLGLRLIYFSYDVKMKEKGDIPEGYSVSREKKERFSLILESASTNQTSMYLCASSLLGSKSSYEQYFGPGTRLTVT.

This clone has only one observation. The chain joins TRBV7-9 to TRBJ2-7, with TRBD1 matching over 7 bases. Trimming took 6 bases from V and 3 from J; bases not matched to a gene: 5. Germline CDR1 reads SEHNR; CDR2 reads FQNEAQ (reference sequence). This CDR3 spans 13 amino acids. The CDR3: CASRAGTDYEQYF. CDR3 DNA sequence: TGTGCCAGCAGGGCCGGGACAGACTACGAGCAGTACTTC.

The chain has TRBV25-1 and TRBJ1-1, with 7 bases matching TRBD1. This CDR3 comprises 14 residues. V was clipped by 6 bases and J by 5 bases; unmatched bases: 9. Germline lookup yields CDR1 MGHDK and CDR2 SYGVNS. For the CDR3, the DNA is TGTGCCAGCAGACCAACAGGGGATGGAACTGAAGCTTTCTTT. This gives the protein CASRPTGDGTEAFF.

This chain connects TRBV7-2 to TRBJ2-3, with TRBD2 matching over 8 bases. The CDR3 is 15 residues long. V gave up 0 bases and J gave up 3 bases; unmatched junction bases: 2. CDR1 and CDR2 from the germline V gene are SGHTA and FQGNSA. Here the CDR3 DNA reads TGTGCCAGCAGCTTAGCTAGCGGGATTACAGATACGCAGTATTTT. Translation: CASSLASGITDTQYF.

The rearrangement links TRBV29-1 to TRBJ2-4; 7 nucleotides line up with TRBD2. The CDR3 spans 14 residues. The V gene's germline CDR1 is SQVTM and CDR2 ANQGSEA. The J segment lost 1 base and the V segment lost 6 bases, leaving 6 bases of the junction unmatched. For the CDR3, the DNA is TGCAGCGTGCACGGGGGGTTGGCCAAAAACATTCAGTACTTC. Its protein is CSVHGGLAKNIQYF.

The chain carries TRBV7-2 and TRBJ2-5; 8 nucleotides line up with TRBD1. In germline, CDR1 is SGHTA, CDR2 FQGNSA. The CDR3 is 14 amino acids. V lost 4 bases, J lost 2 bases, and 3 bases stayed unmatched. Here the CDR3 DNA reads TGTGCCAGCAGCTCGGACAGGGCGCAAGAGACCCAGTACTTC. This sequence encodes CASSSDRAQETQYF.

The chain carries TRBV4-3 and TRBJ2-7; no reliable D call. The length of the CDR3 is 13 residues. Deletions cut 0 bases from V and 2 bases from J, with 5 bases between. The V gene's germline CDR1 is LGHNA and CDR2 YSLEER. The CDR3 DNA reads TGCGCCAGCAGCCAAGATCTCGCCTACGAGCAGTACTTC. Protein sequence: CASSQDLAYEQYF.

The V and J genes are TRBV7-9 and TRBJ2-7; D might be TRBD2 (5 bases). Per the germline V gene, CDR1 is SEHNR and CDR2 is FQNEAQ (reference sequence). This CDR3 has 15 residues. V lost 5 bases and J lost 1, with 15 bases in between. The CDR3 is CASSPGPSRSYEQYF. The CDR3 nucleotides are TGTGCCAGCAGCCCAGGCCCTAGCCGTTCCTACGAGCAGTACTTC.

The chain is built from TRBV11-2 and TRBJ2-5, with TRBD1 identical over 8 bases. Germline assignment: CDR1 SGHAT and CDR2 FQNNGV. The CDR3 consists of 14 residues. After removal of 5 bases from V and 2 bases from J, the junction contained 4 bases not matched to a gene. The CDR3 DNA is TGTGCCAGCAGCCAGGGACAGGCACAAGAGACCCAGTACTTC. Its protein product is CASSQGQAQETQYF.

This clone was detected once. The CDR3 sequence: CASSLEASGIDYEQYF. The DNA for the CDR3 is TGTGCCAGCAGCTTAGAGGCTAGCGGAATAGACTACGAGCAGTACTTC. This chain links TRBV11-2 with TRBJ2-7; the match to TRBD2 covers 7 bases. CDR3 size: 16 residues. V shed 0 bases and J 3 bases; nucleotides not matched to a gene: 8. Germline loops: CDR1 SGHAT, CDR2 FQNNGV.

The chain uses TRBV6-1 and TRBJ2-7; D is uncertain. Trimming shortened V by 1 base and J by 3 bases, and 4 bases separated the two germline ends. The CDR3 is 12 amino acids. Per the germline V gene, CDR1 is MNHNS and CDR2 is SASEGT. The CDR3 DNA is TGTGCCAGCAGTGAAGTAGACTACGAGCAGTACTTC. It yields the protein CASSEVDYEQYF.

The CDR3 DNA sequence: TGTGCCAGCAGTTTATGGGGACAGGGATTAGAGGATACGCAGTATTTT. Translation: CASSLWGQGLEDTQYF. The rearrangement links TRBV28 to TRBJ2-3; 9 bases align to TRBD1. The CDR3 is 16 residues long. Germline values: CDR1 MDHEN, CDR2 SYDVKM. After removal of 0 bases from V and 6 bases from J, the junction contained 7 bases not matched to a gene.

The gene calls are TRBV6-5 and TRBJ2-6; D call uncertain. Germline V CDR1 and CDR2: MNHEY, SVGAGI. Trimming cost V 2 bases and J 0 bases, with 5 bases left between them. The CDR3 extends over 15 amino acids. The CDR3 sequence is CASSYGYSGANVLTF. CDR3 nucleotide sequence: TGTGCCAGCAGTTACGGCTACTCTGGGGCCAACGTCCTGACTTTC.

The chain recombines TRBV20-1 with TRBJ2-7; no definite D call. The germline V and J ends were trimmed by 6 bases and 7 bases, with 10 bases remaining between them. CDR1 DFQATT and CDR2 SNEGSKA come from the germline V gene (reference sequence). The CDR3 runs to 10 residues. CDR3 protein: CSASSLEQYF. For the CDR3, the DNA is TGCAGTGCCTCTAGTCTTGAGCAGTACTTC.